Listed here is a single T cell receptor beta chain. The CDR3 totals 15 residues. Trimming took off 1 base at V and 3 bases at J, with 9 bases between the two ends. Germline assignment: CDR1 SGHTA and CDR2 FQGTGA. Original analysis: How many nucleated cells were present was estimated from reference gene primer amplification. Clones were read by immunoSEQ multiplex PCR, and TCRdb kept only the in-frame ones, dropping some. That table furnishes V, J and clone size, whereas the DNA furnished D and trimming. The table records 80,000 to 100,000 clones, roughly nine tenths of them present only once. The sample is drawn from a study of blood T cell repertoires in COVID-19. Background on the study: Samples came from the United States, Italy and Spain, spanning acute and convalescent COVID-19. The cDNA or gDNA used as material had been derived from T cells, B-cell-depleted T cells, or PBMCs.

The receptor comes from a human donor with active COVID-19. The donor label of this sample is uncertain. V and J are TRBV7-3 and TRBJ2-2; D is ambiguous. Sequencing was done on a sample of peripheral blood. CDR3 amino acids: CASSLNTADTGELFF. The CDR3 DNA reads TGTGCCAGCAGCTTAAATACCGCGGACACCGGGGAGCTGTTTTTT. Together with reference TRBV7-3 and TRBJ2-2, the CDR3 gives the full variable domain: GAGVSQTPSNKVTEKGKYVELRCDPISGHTALYWYRQSLGQGPEFLIYFQGTGAADDSGLPNDRFFAVRPEGSVSTLKIQRTERGDSAVYLCASSLNTADTGELFFGEGSRLTVL.